The 3 T cell receptor beta chains presented below share a single source sample, sequenced in a study of cytomegalovirus exposure and HLA in healthy donors. With 60 Vbeta and 13 Jbeta primers, the PCR was carried out. TCRdb's table, derived via immunoSEQ multiplex PCR, lists solely in-frame clones and lacks some. The profile shows tens of thousands of clones, 67% of them singletons. Input material: PBMCs. These receptors originate from a woman in her 50s in good health and CMV-seropositive.

V is TRBV6-5 and J is TRBJ1-6, with 7 bases identical to TRBD1. Germline loops: CDR1 MNHEY, CDR2 SVGAGI. The CDR3 consists of 13 residues. With V trimmed by 0 bases and J by 13 bases, 3 bases remained unmatched. CDR3 bases: TGTGCCAGCAGTTACTCTCCCAGGGGGCCCCTCCACTTT. Translated, it gives CASSYSPRGPLHF.

In its sample, this clone was seen a few times. The CDR3 nucleotides read TGTGCCAGCAGAAAACAGGGTACGATTGAGCAGTTCTTC. It encodes CASRKQGTIEQFF. The chain is built from TRBV2 and TRBJ2-1; a weak D match, TRBD1 (6 bases). The CDR3 extends over 13 amino acids. CDR1 and CDR2 from the germline V gene are SNHLY and FYNNEI. Trimming took off 6 bases at V and 9 bases at J, with 15 bases between the two ends.

The chain joins TRBV6-1 to TRBJ1-4; D remains ambiguous. From germline, CDR1 is MNHNS and CDR2 SASEGT. The CDR3 sequence is 15 residues long. The V and J ends lost 0 bases and 2 bases respectively, with 7 bases between them. The CDR3 DNA sequence: TGTGCCAGCAGTGAAGCGCCGGGGACTAATGAAAAACTGTTTTTT. Protein sequence: CASSEAPGTNEKLFF.